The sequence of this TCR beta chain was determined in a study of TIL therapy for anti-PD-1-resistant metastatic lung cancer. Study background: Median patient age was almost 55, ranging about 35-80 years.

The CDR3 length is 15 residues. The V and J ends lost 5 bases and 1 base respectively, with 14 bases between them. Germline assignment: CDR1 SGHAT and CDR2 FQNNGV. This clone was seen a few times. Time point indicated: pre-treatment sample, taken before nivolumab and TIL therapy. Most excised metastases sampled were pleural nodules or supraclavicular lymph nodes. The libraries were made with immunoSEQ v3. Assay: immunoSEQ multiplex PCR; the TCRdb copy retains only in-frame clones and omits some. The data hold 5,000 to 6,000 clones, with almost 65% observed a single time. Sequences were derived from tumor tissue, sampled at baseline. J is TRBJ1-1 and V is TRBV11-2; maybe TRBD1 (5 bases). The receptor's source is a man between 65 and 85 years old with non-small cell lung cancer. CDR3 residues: CASSPRDGANTEAFF. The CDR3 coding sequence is TGTGCCAGCAGCCCGCGGGACGGAGCGAACACTGAAGCTTTCTTT.